Below are 4 T cell receptor beta chains sequenced from a single sample in a study of neurological immune-mediated disorders. TCRdb used MiXCR to reprocess the 5' RACE reads, holding one entry per CDR3 protein. The sample holds 55,000 to 75,000 distinct CDR3 sequences, less than 2.5% seen once. The sample consisted of PBMCs. These receptors were obtained from a man aged 45 to 65 with multiple sclerosis.

The table lists this clonotype with many counts. V is TRBV10-3 and J is TRBJ1-2; 8 bases map to TRBD1. Germline CDR1 is ENHRY and CDR2 is SYGVKD. The V gene end was trimmed by 5 bases and the J gene end by 10 bases; junction bases not matched to a gene: 12. The CDR3 sequence is 14 residues long. CDR3 in amino acids: CAISPRTGIVAYTF. DNA of the CDR3: TGTGCCATCAGTCCCAGGACAGGGATTGTGGCCTACACCTTC.

This clonotype was recorded many times. DNA of the CDR3: TGTGCCACCGCCGGGACGGTCTATGGCTACACCTTC. Amino acid sequence: CATAGTVYGYTF. The rearrangement links TRBV10-3 to TRBJ1-2, with TRBD1 as a possible D gene (5 bases). Trimming stripped 10 bases from V and 4 bases from J, with 13 bases between. Germline CDR1 is ENHRY and CDR2 is SYGVKD. The CDR3 length is 12 residues.

This clonotype was observed at least ten times. V is TRBV25-1 and J is TRBJ2-7, with a tentative D call TRBD1 (6 bases). Germline V gene data show CDR1 as MGHDK and CDR2 as SYGVNS. The CDR3 extends over 13 amino acids. Deletions cut 7 bases from V and 3 bases from J, with 13 bases between. The CDR3 spells CASTRDTFYEQYF. The CDR3 DNA reads TGTGCCAGCACCCGGGACACCTTCTACGAGCAGTACTTC.

This clonotype was seen repeatedly, ten times or more. The chain has TRBV18 and TRBJ2-1; 7 bases map to TRBD1. The germline V gene encodes CDR1 KGHSH and CDR2 LQKENI. With V trimmed by 3 bases and J by 3 bases, 5 bases remained unmatched. The CDR3 runs to 15 residues. CDR3 coding DNA: TGTGCCAGCTCACCGGACAGGAGAAACTACAATGAGCAGTTCTTC. It is translated as CASSPDRRNYNEQFF.